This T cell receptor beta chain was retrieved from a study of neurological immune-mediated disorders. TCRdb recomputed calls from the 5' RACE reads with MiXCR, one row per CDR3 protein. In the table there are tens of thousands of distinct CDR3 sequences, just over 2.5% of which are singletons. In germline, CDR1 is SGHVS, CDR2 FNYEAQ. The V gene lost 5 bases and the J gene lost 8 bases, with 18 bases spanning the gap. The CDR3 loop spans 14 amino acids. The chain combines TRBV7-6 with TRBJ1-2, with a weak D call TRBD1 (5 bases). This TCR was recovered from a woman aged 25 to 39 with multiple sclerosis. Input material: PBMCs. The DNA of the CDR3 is TGTGCCAGCAGCCCAGAGGGGCCCTATGTAGGCTACACCTTC. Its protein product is CASSPEGPYVGYTF.